This T cell receptor beta chain was retrieved from a study of cytomegalovirus exposure and HLA in healthy donors. PCR primers comprised 60 Vbeta and 13 Jbeta primers. Measured with immunoSEQ multiplex PCR; TCRdb has only the in-frame clones, and not every one. The sample has 130,000 to 150,000 clones, 74% seen once; the top ten hold 4.3%. This CDR3 contains 16 residues. Trimming cost V 9 bases and J 2 bases; bases outside gene matches: 16. Germline V CDR1 and CDR2: MNHEY, SMNVEV (reference sequence). The V and J genes are TRBV27 and TRBJ2-7; 7 nucleotides agree with TRBD2. Material for sequencing was PBMCs. The TCR comes from a man aged 18 to 29 in good health and CMV-seropositive. CDR3 residues: CASSQASGTLAYEQYF. The CDR3 bases are TGTGCCAGTTCACAAGCTAGCGGAACTCTCGCCTACGAGCAGTACTTC.